Presented here are 30 T cell receptor beta chains from one specimen sequenced in a study of Ad26.COV2.S vaccination and SARS-CoV-2 variants. Treatment meaning: approximately 18 received Ad26.COV2.S at low or high dose, single or two shots; several received placebo; per-sample allocation not given. Day 63 after the first injection of vaccine or placebo was the sampling time. Measured with immunoSEQ multiplex PCR; TCRdb has only the in-frame clones, and not every one. The data contain about 680,000 clones, approximately 88% of them singletons. Here the sequenced sample was peripheral blood, taken in a trial of Ad26.COV2.S vaccine versus placebo. Source of these receptors: a person between 18 and 65 years old who received the Ad26.COV2.S COVID-19 vaccine or a placebo.

The chain couples TRBV19 to TRBJ2-7; no firm D call. Germline assignment: CDR1 LNHDA and CDR2 SQIVND (reference sequence). The ends were cut back, 1 base at V and 4 bases at J, with 11 bases in the middle. This CDR3 is built from 14 residues. The CDR3 sequence: CASSIVAGRYEQYF. As DNA, the CDR3 is TGTGCCAGTAGTATAGTAGCCGGGCGGTACGAGCAGTACTTC.

This sequence joins TRBV7-9 and TRBJ2-2, with D perhaps TRBD2 (5 bases). The germline CDR1 and CDR2 sequences are SEHNR and FQNEAQ (reference sequence). This CDR3 has 14 amino acids. V was cut by 3 bases and J by 7 bases, with 12 bases left in between. CDR3 in amino acids: CASSFRGSGGELFF. The CDR3, as DNA: TGTGCCAGCAGCTTCCGGGGTTCGGGCGGGGAGCTGTTTTTT. The full variable domain, completed using reference TRBV7-9 and TRBJ2-2, is DTGVSQNPRHKITKRGQNVTFRCDPISEHNRLYWYRQTLGQGPEFLTYFQNEAQLEKSRLLSDRFSAERPKGSFSTLEIQRTEQGDSAMYLCASSFRGSGGELFFGEGSRLTVL.

The chain is built from TRBV5-4 and TRBJ2-1; TRBD2 is a possible D gene (5 bases). V lost 0 bases and J lost 4, with 11 bases in between. CDR1 and CDR2 from the germline V gene are SGHNT and YYREEE (reference sequence). This CDR3 is 15 amino acids long. The CDR3 sequence: CASSLEGLPYNEQFF. In nucleotides, the CDR3 is TGTGCCAGCAGCTTGGAAGGACTTCCGTACAATGAGCAGTTCTTC.

This clone was detected only once. The chain has TRBV7-2 and TRBJ1-2; TRBD1 is a possible D gene (6 bases). This CDR3 spans 15 amino acids. V was pared by 1 base and J by 8 bases, with 17 bases between. The germline CDR1 and CDR2 sequences are SGHTA and FQGNSA. The CDR3: CASSLVRGAGEGYTF. As DNA, the CDR3 is TGTGCCAGCAGCTTAGTGCGAGGGGCAGGGGAGGGCTACACCTTC.

The CDR3 DNA reads as TGTGCCAGCAGTTACTCACTAGCGGGACGCACAGATACGCAGTATTTT. This sequence encodes CASSYSLAGRTDTQYF. The chain employs TRBV6-5 and TRBJ2-3, with TRBD2 matching 10 bases. The V gene's germline CDR1 is MNHEY and CDR2 SVGAGI. V lost 0 bases to trimming and J lost 1 base; unmatched junction nucleotides: 1. The CDR3 has 16 residues.

This clone was seen once. The chain has TRBV6-2 or TRBV6-3 and TRBJ1-1; D call uncertain. CDR3 length equals 12 residues. V lost 4 bases and J lost 4, with 7 bases in between. Germline CDR1 MNHEY, CDR2 SVGEGT. CDR3 residues: CASSFPRTEAFF. The CDR3 region has the DNA TGTGCCAGCAGTTTCCCCCGCACTGAAGCTTTCTTT.

The chain is built from TRBV19 and TRBJ2-3; the match to TRBD2 covers 8 bases. The germline V gene encodes CDR1 LNHDA and CDR2 SQIVND (reference sequence). The V gene end was trimmed by 5 bases and the J gene end by 7 bases; junction bases not matched to a gene: 14. The CDR3 is 16 amino acids. The CDR3, as DNA: TGTGCCAGTAGTTCCACACTAGCGGACCTCCTACATACGCAGTATTTT. The encoded protein is CASSSTLADLLHTQYF.

Comments on this clone: Other DNA sequences of this sample code for an identical CDR3. The V gene is TRBV19, the J gene TRBJ2-1; maybe TRBD2 (5 bases). This CDR3 has 14 residues. Germline lookup yields CDR1 LNHDA and CDR2 SQIVND (reference sequence). Trimming pared 6 bases from V and 2 bases from J, leaving 11 bases between. The DNA of the CDR3 is TGTGCCAGTAGACCAGGAGGTCCCTACAATGAGCAGTTCTTC. It is translated as CASRPGGPYNEQFF.

The chain recombines TRBV4-3 with TRBJ1-1; D uncertain. The ends were cut back, 1 base at V and 2 bases at J, with 11 bases in the middle. Germline V lookup: CDR1 LGHNA, CDR2 YSLEER. This CDR3 is built from 15 residues. The CDR3 DNA is TGCGCCAGCAGCCAAGCTCAATCTCGCAACACTGAAGCTTTCTTT. Its translation is CASSQAQSRNTEAFF.

The rearrangement uses TRBV19 and TRBJ2-2, with 9 nucleotides matching TRBD1. Losses at the gene ends were 4 bases for V and 3 bases for J; bases not matched to a gene: 6. Germline lookup yields CDR1 LNHDA and CDR2 SQIVND (reference sequence). The CDR3 runs 16 residues. Written as DNA, the CDR3 is TGTGCCAGTAGTAGAGACAGGGGGGTGGACACCGGGGAGCTGTTTTTT. The encoded protein is CASSRDRGVDTGELFF. The full variable domain, rest sourced from reference TRBV19 and TRBJ2-2, is DGGITQSPKYLFRKEGQNVTLSCEQNLNHDAMYWYRQDPGQGLRLIYYSQIVNDFQKGDIAEGYSVSREKKESFPLTVTSAQKNPTAFYLCASSRDRGVDTGELFFGEGSRLTVL.

CDR3 DNA sequence: TGTGCCACCAGCAGAGATCTGTTTAAGCGGGGGGGCCAGAATGAGCAGTTCTTC. This codes for CATSRDLFKRGGQNEQFF. The rearrangement joins TRBV15 to TRBJ2-1, with TRBD2 identical over 10 bases. The CDR3 length is 18 residues. J was trimmed by 7 bases and V by 0 bases; bases with no gene match: 12. The germline gives CDR1 LNHNV, CDR2 YYDKDF (reference sequence).

The chain couples TRBV30 to TRBJ2-3; weak D call: TRBD2 (7 bases). The V and J ends lost 3 bases and 2 bases respectively, with 9 bases between them. This CDR3 is built from 13 residues. Germline V gene sequence: CDR1 GTSNPN, CDR2 SVGIG (reference sequence). The CDR3 DNA follows: TGTGCCTGGAGCGGGGGGCCCACAGATACGCAGTATTTT. The encoded protein is CAWSGGPTDTQYF.

The chain uses TRBV11-2 and TRBJ2-2; 8 bases agree with TRBD2. The germline gives CDR1 SGHAT, CDR2 FQNNGV. The CDR3 extends over 15 amino acids. The V and J ends lost 1 base and 7 bases, in that order; junction bases with no gene match: 5. The CDR3 DNA follows: TGTGCCAGCAGCTTAGCGGGAGGGCCAGGCGGGGAGCTGTTTTTT. It codes for CASSLAGGPGGELFF.

The chain links TRBV7-9 to TRBJ2-2, with 9 bases lining up with TRBD2. This CDR3 region has 13 residues. Germline CDR1 is SEHNR and CDR2 is FQNEAQ (reference sequence). V lost 8 bases, J lost 7 bases, and 5 bases stayed unmatched. The CDR3, as DNA: TGTGCCAGCCTGGGACTAGCAAACGGGGAGCTGTTTTTT. Its translation: CASLGLANGELFF.

The gene calls are TRBV6-5 and TRBJ1-2; D uncertain. Looked up from germline, CDR1 is MNHEY and CDR2 is SVGAGI. V gave up 6 bases and J gave up 1 base, with 6 bases separating them. This CDR3 has 12 amino acids. This CDR3 reads CASSRSNYGYTF. The DNA for the CDR3 is TGTGCCAGCAGCCGTAGTAACTATGGCTACACCTTC.

A note on this clone: The junction departs from germline at one end; a sequencing error may be responsible. The gene calls are TRBV14 and TRBJ1-5; possibly TRBD1 for D (5 bases). CDR1 is SGHDN and CDR2 is FVKESK in the germline V gene. The CDR3 extends over 19 amino acids. The CDR3 nucleotides are TGTGCCAGCACCCAAGGGGAACAGAGTGGGGAAAATAGCAATCAGCCCCAGCATTTT. Translation: CASTQGEQSGENSNQPQHF.

The rearrangement uses TRBV4-1 and TRBJ1-1, with D perhaps TRBD1 (6 bases). The V gene's germline CDR1 is MGHRA and CDR2 YSYEKL. The CDR3 has 17 residues. With 1 base removed from V and 0 bases from J, the gap between germline ends came to 15 bases. The CDR3 DNA reads as TGCGCCAGCAGCCAAGCCCAGGGGAACGGTCTGAACACTGAAGCTTTCTTT. Translating gives CASSQAQGNGLNTEAFF.

This sequence joins TRBV6-1 and TRBJ2-7; 9 bases are a match to TRBD2. CDR1 and CDR2 (germline): MNHNS, SASEGT. V lost 4 bases and J lost 5; bases outside the gene matches: 9. The CDR3 covers 15 residues. This CDR3 is CASSAREGGSHEQYF. The CDR3 nucleotides are TGTGCCAGCAGTGCGCGGGAGGGCGGGTCCCACGAGCAGTACTTC.

V and J are TRBV5-5 and TRBJ1-3, with TRBD1 as a possible D gene (5 bases). The V gene's germline CDR1 is SGHKS and CDR2 YYEKEE (reference sequence). The V end lost 0 bases, the J end lost 4 bases, and 11 bases lay between the germline ends. This CDR3 is 15 amino acids long. DNA for the CDR3: TGTGCCAGCAGCTTGGGCAGGGCGTTCGGAAACACCATATATTTT. Its translation is CASSLGRAFGNTIYF.

The CDR3 DNA follows: TGTGCCAGCAGTTTAGATTCGGGTCGAGGGATCGCGGAGACCCAGTACTTC. Protein product: CASSLDSGRGIAETQYF. The V call is TRBV27, the J call TRBJ2-5; possibly TRBD2 for D (5 bases). Looked up from germline, CDR1 is MNHEY and CDR2 is SMNVEV (reference sequence). The CDR3 contains 17 residues. Trimming cost V 2 bases and J 5 bases, with 21 bases left between them.

The V and J genes are TRBV5-6 and TRBJ2-5; D not certain. There are 14 residues in the CDR3. Germline assignment: CDR1 SGHDT and CDR2 YYEEEE. Between the trimmed V and J ends, which lost 2 bases and 7 bases, there was a span of 15 bases. Here the CDR3 reads CASSFIGSLGTQYF. The CDR3 DNA is TGTGCCAGCAGCTTCATCGGGTCCTTGGGGACCCAGTACTTC.

There are a few counts of this clone. This chain uses TRBV5-6 with TRBJ1-2; 7 bases are shared with TRBD1. CDR3 length equals 13 residues. Per germline, CDR1 SGHDT and CDR2 YYEEEE. The junction had 2 bases not matched to a gene; V was cut back by 2 bases and J by 4 bases. The chain's CDR3 is CASSFRDSYGYTF. In DNA, the CDR3 is TGTGCCAGCAGCTTCCGGGACAGCTATGGCTACACCTTC.

The chain has TRBV6-5 and TRBJ2-7; D unresolved. Looked up from germline, CDR1 is MNHEY and CDR2 is SVGAGI. V was clipped by 0 bases and J by 2 bases, with 5 bases between them. The CDR3 sequence is 13 residues long. CDR3 DNA: TGTGCCAGCAGTTACTCTAAGACCTACGAGCAGTACTTC. Translated, it gives CASSYSKTYEQYF.

This chain links TRBV5-1 with TRBJ2-5, with TRBD2 as a possible D gene (6 bases). The CDR3 spans 15 residues. The germline gives CDR1 SGHRS, CDR2 YFSETQ. V was cut by 0 bases and J by 3 bases, with 12 bases left in between. In DNA form, the CDR3 reads TGCGCCAGCAGCTTGGCAGCGGGCCTGAAAGAGACCCAGTACTTC. Amino acids: CASSLAAGLKETQYF.

This sequence joins TRBV29-1 and TRBJ2-3; either TRBD1 or TRBD2 may supply D (6 bases each). The CDR3 extends over 15 amino acids. V lost 3 bases and J 2 bases, leaving 15 bases between the germline ends. Germline values: CDR1 SQVTM, CDR2 ANQGSEA. The CDR3 nucleotides are TGCAGCGTTGAGGGGGGCACCTTCCCCACAGATACGCAGTATTTT. Its protein is CSVEGGTFPTDTQYF.

The chain combines TRBV5-1 with TRBJ1-4, with a possible D match to TRBD1 (5 bases). Trimming took off 2 bases at V and 0 bases at J, with 11 bases between the two ends. Germline CDR1 SGHRS, CDR2 YFSETQ. CDR3 size: 16 residues. CDR3 nucleotides: TGCGCCAGCAGCTTCGGCGGGGGTGCAACTAATGAAAAACTGTTTTTT. Translation: CASSFGGGATNEKLFF. Using reference TRBV5-1 and TRBJ1-4 for the parts outside the CDR3, the full variable domain is KAGVTQTPRYLIKTRGQQVTLSCSPISGHRSVSWYQQTPGQGLQFLFEYFSETQRNKGNFPGRFSGRQFSNSRSEMNVSTLELGDSALYLCASSFGGGATNEKLFFGSGTQLSVL.

The chain couples TRBV2 to TRBJ1-1; 7 nucleotides agree with TRBD1. Germline V CDR1 and CDR2: SNHLY, FYNNEI. This CDR3 is built from 14 residues. V gave up 5 bases and J gave up 4 bases; unmatched junction bases: 7. CDR3 bases: TGTGCCAGCAGTACAGGGGTTTGGAGCACTGAAGCTTTCTTT. Its protein is CASSTGVWSTEAFF. Using reference TRBV2 and TRBJ1-1 for the parts outside the CDR3, the full variable domain is EPEVTQTPSHQVTQMGQEVILRCVPISNHLYFYWYRQILGQKVEFLVSFYNNEISEKSEIFDDQFSVERPDGSNFTLKIRSTKLEDSAMYFCASSTGVWSTEAFFGQGTRLTVV.

V is TRBV5-6 and J is TRBJ2-7; D unresolved. Between the trimmed V and J ends, which lost 4 bases and 5 bases, there was a span of 7 bases. The CDR3 spans 11 residues. Germline V CDR1 and CDR2: SGHDT, YYEEEE. CDR3 loop: CASSAYNEQYF. CDR3 in DNA: TGTGCCAGCAGCGCTTACAACGAGCAGTACTTC. Using reference TRBV5-6 and TRBJ2-7 for the parts outside the CDR3, the full variable domain is DAGVTQSPTHLIKTRGQQVTLRCSPKSGHDTVSWYQQALGQGPQFIFQYYEEEERQRGNFPDRFSGHQFPNYSSELNVNALLLGDSALYLCASSAYNEQYFGPGTRLTVT.

The chain employs TRBV14 and TRBJ2-5, with a tentative D call TRBD2 (6 bases). CDR1 and CDR2 from the germline V gene are SGHDN and FVKESK. Trimming took off 0 bases at V and 0 bases at J, with 8 bases between the two ends. This CDR3 has 15 residues. The CDR3 nucleotides are TGTGCCAGCAGCCAAGATACGGGGGACCAAGAGACCCAGTACTTC. Residues: CASSQDTGDQETQYF. Based on the CDR3 plus reference TRBV14 and TRBJ2-5, the full variable domain is EAGVTQFPSHSVIEKGQTVTLRCDPISGHDNLYWYRRVMGKEIKFLLHFVKESKQDESGMPNNRFLAERTGGTYSTLKVQPAELEDSGVYFCASSQDTGDQETQYFGPGTRLLVL.

This clone showed up many times. Here the CDR3 DNA reads TGTGCCAGCAGTGCCCCTTTTTTGCCTGAGCAGTTCTTC. It is translated as CASSAPFLPEQFF. The chain is built from TRBV2 and TRBJ2-1, with no clear D. The CDR3 length is 13 residues. The germline CDR1 and CDR2 sequences are SNHLY and FYNNEI. With 4 bases removed from V and 9 bases from J, the gap between germline ends came to 13 bases.